This T cell receptor beta chain stems from a study of blood T cell repertoires in COVID-19. Study details: Italy, Spain and the United States were the sources of the convalescent and acute COVID-19 samples. PBMCs, B-cell-depleted T cells, or T cells provided the cDNA or gDNA that made up the material.

Original processing methods: Reference gene primer amplification gave nucleated cell count estimates. Profiled with immunoSEQ multiplex PCR; TCRdb holds only in-frame clones, not every one. That table gives V, J and clone size, and the DNA gave D and trimming. Counted here are 45,000 to 60,000 clones, approximately 88% occurring once; the ten biggest clones make up approximately 3%. Per germline, CDR1 MNHEY and CDR2 SVGAGI. There are 14 residues in the CDR3. The germline V and J ends were trimmed by 5 bases and 0 bases, with 10 bases remaining between them. Sequencing used peripheral blood. The gene calls are TRBV6-5 and TRBJ1-1; D is undetermined. This clonotype was obtained from a man aged 50-60 years with active COVID-19. The CDR3 region is CASSMRALNTEAFF. The CDR3 DNA follows: TGTGCCAGCAGTATGCGGGCGCTGAACACTGAAGCTTTCTTT.